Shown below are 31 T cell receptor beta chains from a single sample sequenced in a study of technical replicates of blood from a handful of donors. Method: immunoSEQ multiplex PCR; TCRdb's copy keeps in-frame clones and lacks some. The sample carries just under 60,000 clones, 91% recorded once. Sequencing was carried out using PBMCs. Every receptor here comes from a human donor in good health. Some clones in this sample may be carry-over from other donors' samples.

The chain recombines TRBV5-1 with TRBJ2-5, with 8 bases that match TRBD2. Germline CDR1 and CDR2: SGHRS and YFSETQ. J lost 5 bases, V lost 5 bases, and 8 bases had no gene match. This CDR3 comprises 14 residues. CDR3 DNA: TGCGCCAGCAGTTCCAGCGGGGGTGCGGAGACCCAGTACTTC. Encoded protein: CASSSSGGAETQYF. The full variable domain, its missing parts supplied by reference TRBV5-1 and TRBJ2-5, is KAGVTQTPRYLIKTRGQQVTLSCSPISGHRSVSWYQQTPGQGLQFLFEYFSETQRNKGNFPGRFSGRQFSNSRSEMNVSTLELGDSALYLCASSSSGGAETQYFGPGTRLLVL.

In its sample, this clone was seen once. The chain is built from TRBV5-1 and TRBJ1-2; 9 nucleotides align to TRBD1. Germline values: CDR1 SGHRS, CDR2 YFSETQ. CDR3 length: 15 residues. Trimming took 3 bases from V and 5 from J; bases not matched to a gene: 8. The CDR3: CASSSETGGRYGYTF. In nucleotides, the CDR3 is TGCGCCAGCAGCTCTGAGACAGGGGGTCGTTATGGCTACACCTTC.

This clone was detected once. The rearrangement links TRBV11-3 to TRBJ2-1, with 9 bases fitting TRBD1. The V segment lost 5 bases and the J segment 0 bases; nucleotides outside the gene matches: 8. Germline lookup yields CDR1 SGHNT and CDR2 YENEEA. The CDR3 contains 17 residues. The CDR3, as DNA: TGTGCCAGCAGCCCCGGGACAGGGTGGAGCTCCTACAATGAGCAGTTCTTC. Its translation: CASSPGTGWSSYNEQFF.

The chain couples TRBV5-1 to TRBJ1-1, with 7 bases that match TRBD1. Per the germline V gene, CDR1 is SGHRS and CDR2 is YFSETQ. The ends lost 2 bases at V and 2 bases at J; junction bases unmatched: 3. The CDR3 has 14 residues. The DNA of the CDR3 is TGCGCCAGCAGCTTCAGGGGGGACAACACTGAAGCTTTCTTT. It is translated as CASSFRGDNTEAFF.

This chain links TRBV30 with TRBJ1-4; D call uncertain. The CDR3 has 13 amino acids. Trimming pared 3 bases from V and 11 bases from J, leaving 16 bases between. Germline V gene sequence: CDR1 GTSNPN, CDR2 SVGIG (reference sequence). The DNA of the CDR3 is TGTGCCTGGAGAGCGGGGTACAATCGTAAACTGTTTTTT. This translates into CAWRAGYNRKLFF.

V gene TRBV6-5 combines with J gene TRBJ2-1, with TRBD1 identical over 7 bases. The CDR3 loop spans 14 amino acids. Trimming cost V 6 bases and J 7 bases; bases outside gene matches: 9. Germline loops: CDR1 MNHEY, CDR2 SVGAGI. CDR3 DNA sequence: TGTGCCAGCAGCTCCCACGAGGGGGCAAATGAGCAGTTCTTC. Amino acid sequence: CASSSHEGANEQFF.

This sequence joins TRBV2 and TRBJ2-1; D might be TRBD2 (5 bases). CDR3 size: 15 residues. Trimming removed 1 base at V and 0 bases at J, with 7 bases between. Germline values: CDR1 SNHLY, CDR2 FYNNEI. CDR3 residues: CASSEEEVSYNEQFF. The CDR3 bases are TGTGCCAGCAGTGAAGAGGAGGTCTCCTACAATGAGCAGTTCTTC.

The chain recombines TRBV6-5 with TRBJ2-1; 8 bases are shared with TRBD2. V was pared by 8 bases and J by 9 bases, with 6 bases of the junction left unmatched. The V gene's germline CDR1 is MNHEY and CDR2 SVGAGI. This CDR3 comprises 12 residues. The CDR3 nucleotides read TGTGCCAGCCGCACTAGCGGAGGTGAGCAGTTCTTC. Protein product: CASRTSGGEQFF.

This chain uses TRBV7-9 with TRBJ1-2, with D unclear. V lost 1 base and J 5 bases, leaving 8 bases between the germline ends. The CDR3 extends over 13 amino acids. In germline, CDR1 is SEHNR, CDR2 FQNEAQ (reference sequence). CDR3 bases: TGTGCCAGCAGCTTAGAATCATTTTATGGCTACACCTTC. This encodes CASSLESFYGYTF.

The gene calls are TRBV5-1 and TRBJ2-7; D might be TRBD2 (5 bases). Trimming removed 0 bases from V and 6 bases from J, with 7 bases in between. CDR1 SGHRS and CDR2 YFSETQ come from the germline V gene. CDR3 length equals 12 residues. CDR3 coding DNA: TGCGCCAGCAGCTTGGTCCGGGGCGAGCAGTACTTC. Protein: CASSLVRGEQYF.

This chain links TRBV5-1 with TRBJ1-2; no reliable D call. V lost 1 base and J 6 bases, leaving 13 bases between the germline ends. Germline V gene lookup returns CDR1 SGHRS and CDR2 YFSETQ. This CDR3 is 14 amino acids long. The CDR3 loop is CASSLMNLRDGYTF. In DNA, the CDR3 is TGCGCCAGCAGCTTGATGAACTTGAGGGATGGCTACACCTTC. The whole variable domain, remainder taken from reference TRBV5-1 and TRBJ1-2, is KAGVTQTPRYLIKTRGQQVTLSCSPISGHRSVSWYQQTPGQGLQFLFEYFSETQRNKGNFPGRFSGRQFSNSRSEMNVSTLELGDSALYLCASSLMNLRDGYTFGSGTRLTVV.

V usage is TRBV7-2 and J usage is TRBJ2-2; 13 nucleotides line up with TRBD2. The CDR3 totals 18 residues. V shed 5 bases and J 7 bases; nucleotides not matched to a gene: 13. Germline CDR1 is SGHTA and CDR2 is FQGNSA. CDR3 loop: CASSNSLAGGILGGELFF. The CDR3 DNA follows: TGTGCCAGCAGCAACTCACTAGCGGGAGGGATTCTTGGCGGGGAGCTGTTTTTT. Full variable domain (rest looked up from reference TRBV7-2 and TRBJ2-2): GAGVSQSPSNKVTEKGKDVELRCDPISGHTALYWYRQSLGQGLEFLIYFQGNSAPDKSGLPSDRFSAERTGGSVSTLTIQRTQQEDSAVYLCASSNSLAGGILGGELFFGEGSRLTVL.

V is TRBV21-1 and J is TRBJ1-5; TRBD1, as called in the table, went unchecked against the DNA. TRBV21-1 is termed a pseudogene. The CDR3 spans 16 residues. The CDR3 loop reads CASGRTGGFSNQPQHF. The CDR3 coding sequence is TGTGCCAGTGGAAGGACAGGGGGCTTTAGCAATCAGCCCCAGCATTTT.

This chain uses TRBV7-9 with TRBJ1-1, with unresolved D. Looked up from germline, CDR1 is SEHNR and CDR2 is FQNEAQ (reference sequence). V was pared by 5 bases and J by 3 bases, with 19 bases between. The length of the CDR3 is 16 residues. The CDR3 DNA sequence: TGTGCCAGCAGCCCCCGCGACCCAGGTCAGTACACTGAAGCTTTCTTT. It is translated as CASSPRDPGQYTEAFF.

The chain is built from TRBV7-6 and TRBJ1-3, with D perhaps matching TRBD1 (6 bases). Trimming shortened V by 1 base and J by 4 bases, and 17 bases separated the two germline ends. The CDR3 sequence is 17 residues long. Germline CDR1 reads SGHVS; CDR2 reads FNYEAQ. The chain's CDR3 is CASSLDRGGPSGNTIYF. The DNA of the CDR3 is TGTGCCAGCAGCTTAGATCGGGGGGGGCCTTCAGGAAACACCATATATTTT.

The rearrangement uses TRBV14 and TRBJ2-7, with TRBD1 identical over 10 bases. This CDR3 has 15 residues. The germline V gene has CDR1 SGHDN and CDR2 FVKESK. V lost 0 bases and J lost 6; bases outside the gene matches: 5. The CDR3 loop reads CASSQDIWTGGEQYF. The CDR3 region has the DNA TGTGCCAGCAGCCAAGATATTTGGACAGGGGGCGAGCAGTACTTC.

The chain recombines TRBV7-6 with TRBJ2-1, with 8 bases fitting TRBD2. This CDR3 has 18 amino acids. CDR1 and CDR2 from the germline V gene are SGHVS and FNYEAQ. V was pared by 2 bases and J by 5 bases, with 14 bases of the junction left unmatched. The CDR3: CASSLFGGGLREDNEQFF. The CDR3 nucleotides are TGTGCCAGCAGCTTATTCGGGGGCGGGTTGCGGGAGGACAATGAGCAGTTCTTC.

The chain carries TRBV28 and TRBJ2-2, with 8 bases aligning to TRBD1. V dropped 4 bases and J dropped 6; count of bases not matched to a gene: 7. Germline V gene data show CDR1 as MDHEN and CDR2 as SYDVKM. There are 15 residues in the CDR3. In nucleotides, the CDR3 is TGTGCCAGCAGTTCGACAGGGGCGAGGGCCGGGGAGCTGTTTTTT. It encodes CASSSTGARAGELFF.

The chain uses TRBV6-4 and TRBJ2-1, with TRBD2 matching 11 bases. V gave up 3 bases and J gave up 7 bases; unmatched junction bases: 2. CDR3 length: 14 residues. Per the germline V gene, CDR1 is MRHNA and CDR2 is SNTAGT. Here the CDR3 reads CASSEGTSGNEQFF. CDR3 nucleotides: TGTGCCAGCAGTGAGGGGACTAGCGGTAATGAGCAGTTCTTC.

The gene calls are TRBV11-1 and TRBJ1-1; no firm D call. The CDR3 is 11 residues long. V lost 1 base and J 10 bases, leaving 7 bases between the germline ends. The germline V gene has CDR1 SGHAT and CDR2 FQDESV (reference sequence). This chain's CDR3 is CASSLEEGAFF. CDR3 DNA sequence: TGTGCCAGCAGCTTAGAAGAGGGAGCTTTCTTT. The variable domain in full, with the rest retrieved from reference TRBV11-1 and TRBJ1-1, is EAEVAQSPRYKITEKSQAVAFWCDPISGHATLYWYRQILGQGPELLVQFQDESVVDDSQLPKDRFSAERLKGVDSTLKIQPAELGDSAMYLCASSLEEGAFFGQGTRLTVV.

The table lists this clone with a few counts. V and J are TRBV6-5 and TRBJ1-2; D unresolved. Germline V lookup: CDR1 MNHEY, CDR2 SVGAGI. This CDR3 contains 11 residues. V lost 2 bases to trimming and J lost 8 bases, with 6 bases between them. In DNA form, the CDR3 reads TGTGCCAGCAGTTACCCGGGAGGCTACACCTTC. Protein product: CASSYPGGYTF.

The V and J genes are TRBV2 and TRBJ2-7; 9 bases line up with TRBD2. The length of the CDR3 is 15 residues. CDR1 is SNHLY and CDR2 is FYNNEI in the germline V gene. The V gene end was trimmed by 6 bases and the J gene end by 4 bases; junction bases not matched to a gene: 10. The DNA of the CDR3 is TGTGCCAGCAGCCGCCTCAGCGGGGGGAGGTACGAGCAGTACTTC. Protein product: CASSRLSGGRYEQYF.

The CDR3 reads CAWSSANTGELFF. The CDR3 bases are TGTGCCTGGAGTTCTGCGAACACCGGGGAGCTGTTTTTT. This rearrangement joins TRBV30 to TRBJ2-2, with D unclear. The V and J ends lost 2 bases and 0 bases respectively, with 4 bases between them. The CDR3 loop spans 13 amino acids. Germline V CDR1 and CDR2: GTSNPN, SVGIG (reference sequence).

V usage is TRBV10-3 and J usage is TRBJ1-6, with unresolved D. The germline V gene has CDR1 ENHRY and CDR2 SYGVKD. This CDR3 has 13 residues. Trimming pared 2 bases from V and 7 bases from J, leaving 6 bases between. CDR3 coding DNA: TGTGCCATCAGTGAGACGGGGAATTCACCCCTCCACTTT. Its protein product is CAISETGNSPLHF.

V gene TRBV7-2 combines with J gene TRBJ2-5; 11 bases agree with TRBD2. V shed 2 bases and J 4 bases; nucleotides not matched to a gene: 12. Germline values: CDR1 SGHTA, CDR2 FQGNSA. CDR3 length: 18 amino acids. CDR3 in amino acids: CASSLTSGGAGVRETQYF. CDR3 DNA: TGTGCCAGCAGCTTAACTAGCGGGGGCGCCGGGGTTCGAGAGACCCAGTACTTC.

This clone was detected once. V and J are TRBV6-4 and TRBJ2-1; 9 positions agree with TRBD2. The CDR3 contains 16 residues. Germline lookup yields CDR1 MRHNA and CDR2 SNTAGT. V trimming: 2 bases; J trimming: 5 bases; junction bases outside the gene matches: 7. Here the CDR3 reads CASSDKAGGGDNEQFF. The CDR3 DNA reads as TGTGCCAGCAGTGACAAAGCGGGAGGAGGGGACAATGAGCAGTTCTTC.

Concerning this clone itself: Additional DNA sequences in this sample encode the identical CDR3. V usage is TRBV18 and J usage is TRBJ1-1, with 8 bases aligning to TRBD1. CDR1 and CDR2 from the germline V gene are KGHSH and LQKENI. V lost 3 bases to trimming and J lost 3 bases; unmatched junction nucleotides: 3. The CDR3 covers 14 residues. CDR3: CASSPGQGYTEAFF. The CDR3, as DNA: TGTGCCAGCTCACCCGGACAGGGCTACACTGAAGCTTTCTTT.

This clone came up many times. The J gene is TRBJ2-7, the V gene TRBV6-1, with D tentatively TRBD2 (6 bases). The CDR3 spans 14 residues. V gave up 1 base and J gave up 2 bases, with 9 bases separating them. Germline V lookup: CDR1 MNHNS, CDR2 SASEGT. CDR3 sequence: CASSEGGEAYEQYF. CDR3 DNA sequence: TGTGCCAGCAGTGAAGGGGGGGAAGCCTACGAGCAGTACTTC.

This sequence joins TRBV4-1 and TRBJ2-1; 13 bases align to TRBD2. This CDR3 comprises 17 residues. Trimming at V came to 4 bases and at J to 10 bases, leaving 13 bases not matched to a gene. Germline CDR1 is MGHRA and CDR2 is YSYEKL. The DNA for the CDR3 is TGCGCCAGCAGCCTACGCCTGGGACTAGCGGGGTCCGGGGAGCAGTTCTTC. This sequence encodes CASSLRLGLAGSGEQFF.

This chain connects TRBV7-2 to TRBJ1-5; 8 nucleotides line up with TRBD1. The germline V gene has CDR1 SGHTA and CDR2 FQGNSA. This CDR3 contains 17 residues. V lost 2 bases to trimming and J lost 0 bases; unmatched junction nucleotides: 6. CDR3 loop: CASSLLYRGNSNQPQHF. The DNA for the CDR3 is TGTGCCAGCAGCTTACTCTACAGGGGGAATAGCAATCAGCCCCAGCATTTT.

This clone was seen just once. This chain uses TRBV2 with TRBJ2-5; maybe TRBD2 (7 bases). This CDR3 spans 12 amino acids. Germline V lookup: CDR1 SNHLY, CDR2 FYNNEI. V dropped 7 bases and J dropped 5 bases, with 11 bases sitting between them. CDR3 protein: CASKRGGETQYF. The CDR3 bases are TGTGCCAGCAAGAGGGGGGGCGAGACCCAGTACTTC.